These 10 T cell receptor beta chains share one sample of origin, sequenced in a study of blood T cell repertoires in COVID-19. The method was immunoSEQ multiplex PCR; TCRdb's version includes in-frame clones alone and lacks a portion of them. Of over 15,000 clones in the sample, 85% to 95% were seen once. Sequenced material: peripheral blood. These receptors were taken from a human donor in a cohort sampled during active COVID-19.

The chain employs TRBV30 and TRBJ1-3; no clear D. Germline V gene lookup returns CDR1 GTSNPN and CDR2 SVGIG (reference sequence). The CDR3 is 15 amino acids. V was trimmed by 4 bases and J by 2 bases, leaving 15 bases between them. CDR3 loop: CAWTLPGITGNTIYF. In nucleotides, the CDR3 is TGTGCCTGGACTCTCCCGGGGATTACTGGAAACACCATATATTTT.

The table lists this clone with a few counts. The chain has TRBV9 and TRBJ2-7; a weak D match, TRBD2 (5 bases). The CDR3 contains 14 residues. V gave up 3 bases and J gave up 3 bases, with 13 bases separating them. Germline CDR1 SGDLS, CDR2 YYNGEE. CDR3 sequence reads: CASSGGLGVYEQYF. CDR3 DNA sequence: TGTGCCAGCAGCGGAGGACTTGGCGTCTACGAGCAGTACTTC.

The J gene is TRBJ1-6, the V gene TRBV6-6; D ambiguous. The germline V and J ends were trimmed by 6 bases and 7 bases, with 10 bases remaining between them. The CDR3 spans 13 residues. Germline V gives CDR1 MNHNY, CDR2 SVGAGI (reference sequence). The CDR3 region is CASSRAVNSPLHF. DNA for the CDR3: TGTGCCAGCAGCAGAGCGGTGAATTCACCCCTCCACTTT.

The rearrangement links TRBV9 to TRBJ2-2; weak D call: TRBD2 (7 bases). There are 15 residues in the CDR3. Germline CDR1 and CDR2: SGDLS and YYNGEE. Trimming shortened V by 2 bases and J by 7 bases, and 15 bases separated the two germline ends. The CDR3 loop reads CASSVPRGPGGELFF. The CDR3 DNA reads as TGTGCCAGCAGCGTTCCGCGGGGGCCGGGCGGGGAGCTGTTTTTT. The whole variable domain, remainder taken from reference TRBV9 and TRBJ2-2, is DSGVTQTPKHLITATGQRVTLRCSPRSGDLSVYWYQQSLDQGLQFLIQYYNGEERAKGNILERFSAQQFPDLHSELNLSSLELGDSALYFCASSVPRGPGGELFFGEGSRLTVL.

This chain links TRBV5-1 with TRBJ2-7, with D unclear. Trimming left V 0 bases short and J 2 bases short, with 12 bases between. Germline lookup yields CDR1 SGHRS and CDR2 YFSETQ. CDR3 length equals 15 residues. The DNA for the CDR3 is TGCGCCAGCAGCTTGGGGCGGTTACCTACCTACGAGCAGTACTTC. Translated, it gives CASSLGRLPTYEQYF.

The J gene is TRBJ2-2, the V gene TRBV11-2; D remains unclear. The CDR3 is 12 amino acids. Trimming stripped 5 bases from V and 2 bases from J, with 3 bases between. Germline V CDR1 and CDR2: SGHAT, FQNNGV. CDR3 sequence (DNA): TGTGCCAGCAGCCTCAACACCGGGGAGCTGTTTTTT. This sequence encodes CASSLNTGELFF.

The CDR3 region is CASLAREELETQYF. The DNA of the CDR3 is TGTGCCAGCCTGGCTCGGGAGGAGCTGGAGACCCAGTACTTC. This chain links TRBV7-9 with TRBJ2-5; 7 nucleotides agree with TRBD2. The CDR3 sequence is 14 residues long. The V gene's germline CDR1 is SEHNR and CDR2 FQNEAQ (reference sequence). The trim removed 8 bases at V and 5 bases at J, leaving 11 bases unmatched.

The gene calls are TRBV25-1 and TRBJ2-7; 10 positions match TRBD1. This CDR3 region has 13 residues. In germline, CDR1 is MGHDK, CDR2 SYGVNS. Germline trimming cut 6 bases from V and 7 bases from J; bases unmatched to any gene: 6. Here the CDR3 reads CASRGQGYLEQYF. The CDR3 region has the DNA TGTGCCAGCAGGGGACAGGGGTATTTGGAGCAGTACTTC.

The J gene is TRBJ1-2, the V gene TRBV5-4; D perhaps matches TRBD1 (6 bases). V shed 1 base and J shed 11 bases, with 15 bases lying between them. CDR3 length: 13 amino acids. In germline, CDR1 is SGHNT, CDR2 YYREEE (reference sequence). In DNA form, the CDR3 reads TGTGCCAGCAGCTTGTCCCAGGACAGATGGTACACCTTC. Protein product: CASSLSQDRWYTF.

V and J are TRBV19 and TRBJ2-6, with D perhaps matching TRBD2 (6 bases). V dropped 7 bases and J dropped 0 bases, with 13 bases sitting between them. CDR1 and CDR2 (germline): LNHDA, SQIVND (reference sequence). There are 16 residues in the CDR3. The CDR3 here is CASMGGTASGANVLTF. The DNA of the CDR3 is TGTGCCAGTATGGGAGGAACGGCCTCTGGGGCCAACGTCCTGACTTTC. Supplemented by reference TRBV19 and TRBJ2-6, the full variable domain reads DGGITQSPKYLFRKEGQNVTLSCEQNLNHDAMYWYRQDPGQGLRLIYYSQIVNDFQKGDIAEGYSVSREKKESFPLTVTSAQKNPTAFYLCASMGGTASGANVLTFGAGSRLTVL.